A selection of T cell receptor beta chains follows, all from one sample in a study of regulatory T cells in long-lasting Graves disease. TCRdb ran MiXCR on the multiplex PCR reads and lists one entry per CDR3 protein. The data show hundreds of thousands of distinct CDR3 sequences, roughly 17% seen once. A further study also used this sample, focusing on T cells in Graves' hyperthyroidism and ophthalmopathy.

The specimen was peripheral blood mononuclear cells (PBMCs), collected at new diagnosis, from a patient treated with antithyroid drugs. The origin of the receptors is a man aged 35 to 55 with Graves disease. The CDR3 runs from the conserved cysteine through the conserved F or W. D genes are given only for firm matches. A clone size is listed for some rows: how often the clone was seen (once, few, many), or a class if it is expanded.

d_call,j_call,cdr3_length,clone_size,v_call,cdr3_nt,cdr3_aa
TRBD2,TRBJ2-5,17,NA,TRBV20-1,TGCAGTGCTAGCGGACTAGCGGGGTCCCTCTGGGGGGGGACCCAGTACTTC,CSASGLAGSLWGGTQYF
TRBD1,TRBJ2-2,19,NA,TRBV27,TGTGCCAGCAGTTCGTTGGACCCGGGACAGGGGTCGAACACCGGGGAGCTGTTTTTT,CASSSLDPGQGSNTGELFF
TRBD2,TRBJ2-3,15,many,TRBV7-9,TGTGCCGGGCAGACTGGGACTAGAGGCACAGATACGCAGTATTTT,CAGQTGTRGTDTQYF
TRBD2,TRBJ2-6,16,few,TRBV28,TGTGCCAGCAGTCAGATTAGCGGGGGCGGGGCCAACGTCCTGACTTTC,CASSQISGGGANVLTF
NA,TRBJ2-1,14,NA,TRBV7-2,TGTGCCAGCAGCTTTTCACAGGGGAGGTCCGAGCAGTTCTTC,CASSFSQGRSEQFF
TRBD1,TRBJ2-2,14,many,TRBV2,TGTGCCAGCAAGCGGACAGGCGACACCGGGGAGCTGTTTTTT,CASKRTGDTGELFF
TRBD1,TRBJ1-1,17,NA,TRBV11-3,TGTGCCAGCAGCTTAGAACCCCCCCGGGACAGGAACACTGAAGCTTTCTTT,CASSLEPPRDRNTEAFF
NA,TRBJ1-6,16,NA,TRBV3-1,TGTGCCAGCAGTTCCACACACAGGGTCTATAATTCACCCCTCCACTTT,CASSSTHRVYNSPLHF
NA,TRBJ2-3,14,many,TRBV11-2,TGTGCCAGCAGCTTAGACAGGAACACAGATACGCAGTATTTT,CASSLDRNTDTQYF
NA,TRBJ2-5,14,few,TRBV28,TGTGCCAGCAGCCAAGACGGGGCGGTCGAGACCCAGTACTTC,CASSQDGAVETQYF
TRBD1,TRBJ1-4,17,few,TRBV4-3,TGCGCCAGCAGCCAAGATTCGGGCGACAGGGGGAATGAAAAACTGTTTTTT,CASSQDSGDRGNEKLFF
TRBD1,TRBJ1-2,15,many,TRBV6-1,TGTGCCAGCAGCATCACAGGGGGCGGTAACTATGGCTACACCTTC,CASSITGGGNYGYTF
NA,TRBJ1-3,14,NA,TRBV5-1,TGCGCCAGCAGCGGCCAGGGCCCTGGAAACACCATATATTTT,CASSGQGPGNTIYF
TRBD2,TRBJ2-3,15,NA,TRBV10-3,TGTGCCACCAGGGTAGCGGGGACGAGCACAGATACGCAGTATTTT,CATRVAGTSTDTQYF
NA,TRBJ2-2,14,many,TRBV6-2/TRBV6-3,TGTGCCAGCGACAGAACGGGGAACACCGGGGAGCTGTTTTTT,CASDRTGNTGELFF
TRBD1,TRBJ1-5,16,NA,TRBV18,TGTGCCAGCTCACCTGACGGGACAGGGAACAATCAGCCCCAGCATTTT,CASSPDGTGNNQPQHF
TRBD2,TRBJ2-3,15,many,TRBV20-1,TGCAGTGCTAGCGAACTAGCGGGACGCACAGATACGCAGTATTTT,CSASELAGRTDTQYF
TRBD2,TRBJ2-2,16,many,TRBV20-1,TGCAGTGCTAGAGAGCTAGCGGACCCGAACACCGGGGAGCTGTTTTTT,CSARELADPNTGELFF
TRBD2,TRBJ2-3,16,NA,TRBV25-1,TGTGCCAGCAGTGAGCGGGGGGGCCGGAGCACAGATACGCAGTATTTT,CASSERGGRSTDTQYF
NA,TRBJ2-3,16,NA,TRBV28,TGTGCCAGCAGTTTACCAGGGGGGCGAATCACAGATACGCAGTATTTT,CASSLPGGRITDTQYF
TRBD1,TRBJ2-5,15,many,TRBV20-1,TGCAGTGCTACCCTTCCGGGACAGGTGCAAGAGACCCAGTACTTC,CSATLPGQVQETQYF
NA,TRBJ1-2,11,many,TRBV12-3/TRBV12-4,TGTGCCAGCAGCCACAGAAATGGCTACACCTTC,CASSHRNGYTF
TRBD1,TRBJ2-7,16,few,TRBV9,TGTGCCAGCAGCGTAGGAGGACAGGGGGCGGTCTACGAGCAGTACTTC,CASSVGGQGAVYEQYF
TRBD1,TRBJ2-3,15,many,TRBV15,TGTGCCACCAGCAGGGACAGGGGATACACAGATACGCAGTATTTT,CATSRDRGYTDTQYF
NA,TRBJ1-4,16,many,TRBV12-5,TGTGCTAGTGGTTTGGTAGGGCCGGGATCCGAAGAAAAACTGTTTTTT,CASGLVGPGSEEKLFF
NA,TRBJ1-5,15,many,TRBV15,TGTGCCACCAGCAGAGTCGCTTATAGCAATCAGCCCCAGCATTTT,CATSRVAYSNQPQHF
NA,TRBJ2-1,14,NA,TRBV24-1,TGTGCCACCAGTGATTTTGGGTGGGATGGTGAGCAGTTCTTC,CATSDFGWDGEQFF
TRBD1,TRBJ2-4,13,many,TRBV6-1,TGTGCCAGCAGAGCCACAGGGGTCGGCATTCAGTACTTC,CASRATGVGIQYF
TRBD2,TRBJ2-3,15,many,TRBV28,TGTGCCAGCAGGGGAGCGGGGGGCCGGGGAGATACGCAGTATTTT,CASRGAGGRGDTQYF
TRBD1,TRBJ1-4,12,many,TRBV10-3,TGTGCCATCAGCCGACAGGGTGAAAAACTGTTTTTT,CAISRQGEKLFF
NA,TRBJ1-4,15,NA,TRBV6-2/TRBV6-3,TGTGCCAGCAGTTACGGCTCCTCAACTAATGAAAAACTGTTTTTT,CASSYGSSTNEKLFF
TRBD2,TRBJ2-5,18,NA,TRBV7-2,TGTGCCAGCAGCTTAATGAGGGGGGAAGCGGGGGCGGGGGAGACCCAGTACTTC,CASSLMRGEAGAGETQYF
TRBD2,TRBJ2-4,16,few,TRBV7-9,TGTGCCAGCAGCTTTGAGCGGGGGCTAGCCAAAAACATTCAGTACTTC,CASSFERGLAKNIQYF